Here is one T cell receptor (beta chain) with its context. Its specificity is unknown. This entry is derived from a study of PD-1 blockade in classical Hodgkin lymphoma. The CDR3 runs to 15 residues. Per the germline V gene, CDR1 is SQVTM and CDR2 is ANQGSEA. V gave up 6 bases and J gave up 5 bases, with 22 bases separating them. Following autologous stem cell transplantation, relapse occurred in every patient, and exposure to brentuximab vedotin varied. Overall study results and limits: For complete responders, baseline diversity was comparable to that of newly diagnosed patients.

TCRdb keeps only in-frame clones here, not all; method: immunoSEQ multiplex PCR. The profile covers about 35,000 clones, with 60% to 80% appearing a single time and roughly 15% taken by the ten largest. The rearrangement joins TRBV29-1 to TRBJ2-5; the D gene could be TRBD1 or TRBD2 (5 bases each). The TCR was taken from a human donor with classical Hodgkin lymphoma. The specimen was peripheral blood mononuclear cells (PBMCs), collected before the second cycle of nivolumab. CDR3: CSVDTEVGWGETQYF. CDR3 coding DNA: TGCAGCGTGGATACAGAAGTCGGTTGGGGGGAGACCCAGTACTTC.